The 15 T cell receptor beta chains reported below all come from one sample, sequenced in a study of human T cells and chemical hapten exposure. TCRdb fed the RACE reads into MiXCR, producing one record per CDR3 protein. This repertoire shows about 120,000 distinct CDR3 sequences, approximately 13% found once; its top ten account for 0.92%. Time point defined: patch test 1, 2 weeks after DPC sensitization. The treatment denotes: therapeutic diphenylcyclopropenone sensitization with weekly scalp DPC. Sample: whole blood, taken in connection with sensitization to the hapten diphenylcyclopropenone (DPC). The source is a man aged 18-30 years with alopecia areata. Some clones in this sample may be carry-over from other donors' samples.

This clonotype has ten or more counts. This rearrangement joins TRBV5-1 to TRBJ1-1; 7 nucleotides align to TRBD1. Germline lookup yields CDR1 SGHRS and CDR2 YFSETQ. J lost 5 bases, V lost 3 bases, and 7 bases had no gene match. The CDR3 is 14 amino acids. CDR3 sequence: CASSYHRGGTEAFF. The CDR3 bases are TGCGCCAGCAGCTACCACAGGGGAGGGACTGAAGCTTTCTTT.

The chain recombines TRBV9 with TRBJ1-3; D perhaps matches TRBD1 (5 bases). This CDR3 has 13 amino acids. Germline loops: CDR1 SGDLS, CDR2 YYNGEE. V gave up 3 bases and J gave up 4 bases, with 8 bases separating them. CDR3 DNA sequence: TGTGCCAGCAGCGGGAACAGGGGAAACACCATATATTTT. It specifies CASSGNRGNTIYF.

This clonotype was counted only a few times. The chain links TRBV7-6 to TRBJ2-7; D may be TRBD2 (7 bases). V lost 5 bases to trimming and J lost 4 bases, with 18 bases between them. The CDR3 covers 15 residues. Germline V gene sequence: CDR1 SGHVS, CDR2 FNYEAQ. This CDR3 reads CASSPSGGAHYEQYF. The CDR3 bases are TGTGCCAGCAGCCCCTCTGGGGGGGCCCATTACGAGCAGTACTTC.

This clonotype was picked up many times. The chain links TRBV20-1 to TRBJ1-5; 8 bases match TRBD1. Trimming at V came to 8 bases and at J to 3 bases, leaving 9 bases not matched to a gene. The CDR3 has 14 amino acids. CDR1 DFQATT and CDR2 SNEGSKA come from the germline V gene (reference sequence). DNA for the CDR3: TGCAGTACCCTCCAGGGACAGGACAATCAGCCCCAGCATTTT. Translating it yields CSTLQGQDNQPQHF.

This clonotype was counted only a few times. V gene TRBV4-2 combines with J gene TRBJ1-2; D gene uncertain. From germline, CDR1 is LGHNA and CDR2 YNFKEQ. The CDR3 runs to 12 residues. V was shortened by 0 bases and J by 7 bases, with 6 bases between the two germline ends. DNA of the CDR3: TGTGCCAGCAGCCAAGATCTGGTTGGCTACACCTTC. This gives the protein CASSQDLVGYTF.

The CDR3 spells CASSAGAISGNTIYF. In nucleotides, the CDR3 is TGTGCCAGCAGCGCAGGGGCGATCTCTGGAAACACCATATATTTT. This rearrangement joins TRBV9 to TRBJ1-3, with TRBD1 as a possible D gene (6 bases). The CDR3 loop spans 15 amino acids. V was trimmed by 3 bases and J by 0 bases, leaving 10 bases between them. Germline CDR1 is SGDLS and CDR2 is YYNGEE.

The J gene is TRBJ1-1, the V gene TRBV29-1; the match to TRBD1 covers 9 bases. V was pared by 7 bases and J by 1 base, with 1 base of the junction left unmatched. Germline assignment: CDR1 SQVTM and CDR2 ANQGSEA. CDR3 length: 12 amino acids. This chain's CDR3 is CSGDRENTEAFF. In DNA form, the CDR3 reads TGCAGCGGGGACAGGGAGAACACTGAAGCTTTCTTT.

The rearrangement links TRBV7-2 to TRBJ2-7; D remains unclear. Between the trimmed V and J ends, which lost 5 bases and 3 bases, there was a span of 14 bases. The CDR3 loop spans 14 amino acids. Germline-derived CDR1 and CDR2 are SGHTA and FQGNSA. CDR3 in DNA: TGTGCCAGCAGCCTAAGACCGTTATTCTACGAGCAGTACTTC. This translates into CASSLRPLFYEQYF. Filled out from reference TRBV7-2 and TRBJ2-7, the complete variable domain reads GAGVSQSPSNKVTEKGKDVELRCDPISGHTALYWYRQSLGQGLEFLIYFQGNSAPDKSGLPSDRFSAERTGGSVSTLTIQRTQQEDSAVYLCASSLRPLFYEQYFGPGTRLTVT.

This chain joins TRBV19 and TRBJ2-1; 9 bases are shared with TRBD2. Germline V gives CDR1 LNHDA, CDR2 SQIVND (reference sequence). With 7 bases clipped from V and 0 bases from J, the junction kept 10 bases outside the gene matches. The CDR3 spans 17 residues. The CDR3 loop is CASKGLAVVGSYNEQFF. CDR3 sequence (DNA): TGTGCCAGTAAGGGACTAGCAGTTGTAGGCTCCTACAATGAGCAGTTCTTC. Filled out from reference TRBV19 and TRBJ2-1, the complete variable domain reads DGGITQSPKYLFRKEGQNVTLSCEQNLNHDAMYWYRQDPGQGLRLIYYSQIVNDFQKGDIAEGYSVSREKKESFPLTVTSAQKNPTAFYLCASKGLAVVGSYNEQFFGPGTRLTVL.

This chain joins TRBV12-3 or TRBV12-4 and TRBJ1-1, with D hard to call. Trimming stripped 2 bases from V and 10 bases from J, with 23 bases between. The CDR3 length is 16 residues. The CDR3 here is CASSLHGLAPGPAAFF. CDR3 bases: TGTGCCAGCAGTTTACATGGTCTGGCCCCTGGCCCGGCAGCTTTCTTT.

This clonotype was detected a few times. The chain has TRBV6-1 and TRBJ2-1; the D gene could be TRBD1 or TRBD2 (6 bases each). Between the trimmed V and J ends, which lost 6 bases and 7 bases, there was a span of 19 bases. The CDR3 spans 15 residues. Germline V lookup: CDR1 MNHNS, CDR2 SASEGT. CDR3 sequence reads: CASRKGAGEVNEQFF. The CDR3 DNA sequence: TGTGCCAGCAGAAAAGGGGCAGGGGAGGTGAATGAGCAGTTCTTC.

This chain connects TRBV20-1 to TRBJ2-2; D is perhaps TRBD1 (5 bases). From germline, CDR1 is DFQATT and CDR2 SNEGSKA (reference sequence). Between the trimmed V and J ends, which lost 6 bases and 6 bases, there was a span of 17 bases. The length of the CDR3 is 14 residues. The CDR3 nucleotides read TGCAGTGCCAGGGTTATGGGGAAGTCCGGGGAGCTGTTTTTT. As protein: CSARVMGKSGELFF.

V is TRBV4-1 and J is TRBJ1-3; TRBD1 matches at 9 bases. The germline CDR1 and CDR2 sequences are MGHRA and YSYEKL. The CDR3 runs 14 residues. The V gene end was trimmed by 3 bases and the J gene end by 12 bases; junction bases not matched to a gene: 9. The CDR3 reads CASSHPGTGTNIYF. As DNA, the CDR3 is TGCGCCAGCAGCCATCCCGGGACAGGGACCAACATATATTTT.

J is TRBJ1-5 and V is TRBV19; D not resolved. The CDR3 is 12 amino acids. Germline V gene sequence: CDR1 LNHDA, CDR2 SQIVND (reference sequence). Trimming cost V 5 bases and J 7 bases, with 9 bases left between them. In nucleotides, the CDR3 is TGTGCCAGTAGTGCCTTTGGGCAGCCCCAGCATTTT. Translating gives CASSAFGQPQHF.

This clonotype turned up a few times. The chain has TRBV7-3 and TRBJ1-5; maybe TRBD1 (5 bases). This CDR3 is 14 amino acids long. From germline, CDR1 is SGHTA and CDR2 FQGTGA. V gave up 5 bases and J gave up 7 bases, with 15 bases separating them. Here the CDR3 reads CASSPEWGSQPQHF. Written as DNA, the CDR3 is TGTGCCAGCAGCCCCGAATGGGGGAGCCAGCCCCAGCATTTT. The variable domain in full, with the rest retrieved from reference TRBV7-3 and TRBJ1-5, is GAGVSQTPSNKVTEKGKYVELRCDPISGHTALYWYRQSLGQGPEFLIYFQGTGAADDSGLPNDRFFAVRPEGSVSTLKIQRTERGDSAVYLCASSPEWGSQPQHFGDGTRLSIL.